The subject of this entry is one T cell receptor (beta chain). First-strand cDNA used TRAV- and TRBV-specific primers, covering alpha and beta chains. TCR amplification used roughly 20 PCR cycles, a constant-region primer and a V-primer adapter. One entry per CDR3 protein, called by TCRdb with MiXCR from the reads. The table shows about 30,000 distinct CDR3 sequences, with less than 65% occurring only once. The entry originates in a study of low-dose radiotherapy and immunotherapy resistance in tumors. The V gene's germline CDR1 is SNHLY and CDR2 FYNNEI. This CDR3 is 16 amino acids long. Trimming left V 6 bases short and J 4 bases short, with 22 bases between. This sample's time point: after trial treatment. Treatment: LDRT plus nivolumab, ipilimumab, low-dose cyclophosphamide and aspirin (RACIN trial). Donors were administered nivolumab, ipilimumab, aspirin and low-dose cyclophosphamide, together with low-dose radiotherapy.

This rearrangement joins TRBV2 to TRBJ2-7; the D is unclear. The TCR comes from a male donor with gallbladder cancer. The sample was PBMCs, taken after low-dose radiotherapy plus immunotherapy. The CDR3 loop reads CASRSSWTANFYEQYF. The CDR3 DNA is TGTGCCAGCAGGTCCTCCTGGACGGCCAACTTTTACGAGCAGTACTTC.